These 2 T cell receptor beta chains came from one sample sequenced in a study of OX40 agonist ivuxolimab in advanced cancers. This table comes from immunoSEQ multiplex PCR, and its TCRdb copy is limited to in-frame clones, with some not included. Counted here are about 83,000 clones, 75% to 95% occurring once; the ten biggest clones make up roughly 8.7%. The material sequenced was CD4+ or CD8+ T cells sorted from blood, taken in a trial of the OX40 agonist ivuxolimab. These receptor sequences come from an adult with an advanced solid tumor such as melanoma, head and neck, liver or kidney cancer.

This chain uses TRBV27 with TRBJ2-7, with a tentative D call TRBD1 (6 bases). Per germline, CDR1 MNHEY and CDR2 SMNVEV (reference sequence). Trimming stripped 5 bases from V and 3 bases from J, with 14 bases between. The CDR3 loop spans 14 amino acids. The CDR3 region has the DNA TGTGCCAGCAGTCCTGACAGGACCTACTACGAGCAGTACGTC. Residues: CASSPDRTYYEQYV.

This clone has only a few counts. The V call is TRBV25-1, the J call TRBJ1-6; D is unclear. The V gene's germline CDR1 is MGHDK and CDR2 SYGVNS. V was cut by 4 bases and J by 9 bases, with 7 bases left in between. The CDR3 extends over 12 amino acids. CDR3 residues: CASSVYRSPLHF. CDR3 DNA: TGTGCCAGCAGTGTCTACCGTTCACCCCTCCACTTT.